A few counts support the clone carrying this TCR beta chain. The data derive from a study of beta chain features in type 1 diabetes. Trimming removed 2 bases from V and 7 bases from J, with 14 bases in between. There are 14 residues in the CDR3. Germline-derived CDR1 and CDR2 are SGHTA and FQGNSA. Expressed TCRB transcripts were sequenced after all isolated RNA was converted to cDNA. Naive, central memory and regulatory T cell samples produced a mean of about 3.5 million reads. Method: immunoSEQ multiplex PCR; TCRdb's copy keeps in-frame clones and lacks some. Among about 900,000 clones listed, roughly a sixth were seen once.

V and J are TRBV7-2 and TRBJ1-1; no definite D call. The clonotype comes from a woman younger than 35 in good health. Specimen: naive CD4+ T cells from blood. This chain's CDR3 is CASSLLGYSSEAFF. As DNA, the CDR3 is TGTGCCAGCAGCTTACTTGGCTACAGCAGTGAAGCTTTCTTT. Full variable domain (rest looked up from reference TRBV7-2 and TRBJ1-1): GAGVSQSPSNKVTEKGKDVELRCDPISGHTALYWYRQSLGQGLEFLIYFQGNSAPDKSGLPSDRFSAERTGGSVSTLTIQRTQQEDSAVYLCASSLLGYSSEAFFGQGTRLTVV.